These 18 T cell receptor beta chains share one sample of origin, sequenced in a study of chemoradiotherapy in HPV16-positive cancers. TCRdb keeps only in-frame clones here, not all; method: immunoSEQ multiplex PCR. The sample lists around 5,000 clones, 77% occurring once. Material: tumor tissue, obtained from a patient who underwent chemoradiotherapy. The receptors originated from a human donor with HPV-associated anogenital cancer.

The chain links TRBV5-1 to TRBJ2-1; D unclear. V was shortened by 0 bases and J by 6 bases, with 16 bases between the two germline ends. Germline-derived CDR1 and CDR2 are SGHRS and YFSETQ. This CDR3 has 16 residues. The CDR3, as DNA: TGCGCCAGCAGCTTGGAGGGTGACTGGCGAGTCAATGAGCAGTTCTTC. Translation: CASSLEGDWRVNEQFF.

The rearrangement joins TRBV7-3 to TRBJ2-1; no reliable D call. The length of the CDR3 is 15 residues. The germline V gene encodes CDR1 SGHTA and CDR2 FQGTGA. Trimming pared 0 bases from V and 8 bases from J, leaving 14 bases between. The CDR3 loop reads CASSLTWGGQDEQFF. In DNA, the CDR3 is TGTGCCAGCAGCTTAACTTGGGGTGGTCAGGATGAGCAGTTCTTC. Combining the CDR3 with reference TRBV7-3 and TRBJ2-1 gives the whole variable domain GAGVSQTPSNKVTEKGKYVELRCDPISGHTALYWYRQSLGQGPEFLIYFQGTGAADDSGLPNDRFFAVRPEGSVSTLKIQRTERGDSAVYLCASSLTWGGQDEQFFGPGTRLTVL.

The chain links TRBV6-1 to TRBJ1-6; maybe TRBD1 (5 bases). Per germline, CDR1 MNHNS and CDR2 SASEGT. The CDR3 sequence is 13 residues long. Between the trimmed V and J ends, which lost 6 bases and 3 bases, there was a span of 6 bases. CDR3 bases: TGTGCCAGCAGCGACAGCTATAATTCACCCCTCCACTTT. Translation: CASSDSYNSPLHF.

In DNA, the CDR3 is TGTGCCAGCAGCGGAGGAGCGGAACTTTACAATGAGCAGTTCTTC. Amino acid sequence: CASSGGAELYNEQFF. This chain connects TRBV9 to TRBJ2-1; D may be TRBD2 (5 bases). V was cut by 3 bases and J by 4 bases, with 14 bases left in between. This CDR3 is 15 amino acids long. The germline V gene encodes CDR1 SGDLS and CDR2 YYNGEE.

This chain links TRBV19 with TRBJ1-1; D gene ambiguous. The CDR3 runs 15 residues. Trimming left V 6 bases short and J 0 bases short, with 14 bases between. Germline lookup yields CDR1 LNHDA and CDR2 SQIVND (reference sequence). The CDR3 coding sequence is TGTGCCAGTAGCGGATCAGGAGCCATGAACACTGAAGCTTTCTTT. Encoded protein: CASSGSGAMNTEAFF.

V and J are TRBV11-2 and TRBJ2-2, with a tentative D call TRBD2 (5 bases). This CDR3 has 17 residues. V lost 5 bases and J lost 4, with 20 bases in between. Germline V CDR1 and CDR2: SGHAT, FQNNGV. The CDR3 DNA reads TGTGCCAGCAGCCAAGTGGGGAGAACCCACATCACCGGGGAGCTGTTTTTT. Translating gives CASSQVGRTHITGELFF.

The rearrangement links TRBV29-1 to TRBJ1-5; no reliable D call. CDR1 and CDR2 (germline): SQVTM, ANQGSEA. CDR3 length: 13 amino acids. The V end was cut by 5 bases, the J end by 0 bases, with 8 bases between. Here the CDR3 DNA reads TGCAGCGTTTTATGGGGTAGCAATCAGCCCCAGCATTTT. As protein: CSVLWGSNQPQHF. Variable domain in full (rest from reference TRBV29-1 and TRBJ1-5): SAVISQKPSRDICQRGTSLTIQCQVDSQVTMMFWYRQQPGQSLTLIATANQGSEATYESGFVIDKFPISRPNLTFSTLTVSNMSPEDSSIYLCSVLWGSNQPQHFGDGTRLSIL.

CDR3 amino acids: CASSREQAEVKGYTF. CDR3 DNA sequence: TGTGCCAGCTCACGGGAACAGGCGGAGGTAAAAGGCTACACCTTC. The rearrangement links TRBV18 to TRBJ1-2, with a tentative D call TRBD1 (5 bases). Trimming stripped 4 bases from V and 8 bases from J, with 20 bases between. This CDR3 comprises 15 residues. Germline V lookup: CDR1 KGHSH, CDR2 LQKENI.

The chain joins TRBV7-3 to TRBJ1-1, with D perhaps matching TRBD1 (5 bases). This CDR3 has 15 amino acids. V was cut by 0 bases and J by 5 bases, with 13 bases left in between. The germline CDR1 and CDR2 sequences are SGHTA and FQGTGA. The CDR3 here is CASSLTPQGRTEAFF. CDR3 DNA: TGTGCCAGCAGCTTAACCCCCCAGGGAAGAACTGAAGCTTTCTTT.

The rearrangement joins TRBV29-1 to TRBJ2-5; D is unclear. Germline V gene lookup returns CDR1 SQVTM and CDR2 ANQGSEA. This CDR3 region has 12 residues. Trimming took 4 bases from V and 3 from J, leaving 9 bases between them. CDR3 protein: CSVGQVEETQYF. CDR3 DNA: TGCAGCGTTGGGCAGGTGGAAGAGACCCAGTACTTC.

The chain links TRBV4-1 to TRBJ1-1; D perhaps matches TRBD1 (5 bases). The CDR3 loop spans 15 amino acids. Per germline, CDR1 MGHRA and CDR2 YSYEKL. V lost 1 base and J 3 bases, leaving 12 bases between the germline ends. CDR3: CASSQGFRVDTEAFF. CDR3 nucleotides: TGCGCCAGCAGCCAAGGTTTCAGGGTGGACACTGAAGCTTTCTTT.

The chain uses TRBV29-1 and TRBJ2-3, with D possibly TRBD1 on 5 matching bases. The CDR3 contains 13 residues. Germline V gene data show CDR1 as SQVTM and CDR2 as ANQGSEA. The ends were cut back, 3 bases at V and 0 bases at J, with 7 bases in the middle. The CDR3 here is CSVDPGSTDTQYF. Here the CDR3 DNA reads TGCAGCGTTGACCCAGGGAGCACAGATACGCAGTATTTT.

The V gene is TRBV9, the J gene TRBJ2-7, with D perhaps TRBD2 (6 bases). Trimming took 0 bases from V and 3 from J, leaving 10 bases between them. Germline V gene data show CDR1 as SGDLS and CDR2 as YYNGEE. The CDR3 spans 14 residues. The CDR3 reads CASSVETGSYEQYF. CDR3 DNA: TGTGCCAGCAGCGTAGAGACCGGGAGCTACGAGCAGTACTTC.

The chain couples TRBV7-7 to TRBJ2-2; no clear D gene. Germline V gene lookup returns CDR1 SSHAT and CDR2 FNYEAQ (reference sequence). The ends were cut back, 5 bases at V and 1 base at J, with 8 bases in the middle. The CDR3 consists of 14 residues. The CDR3 bases are TGTGCCAGCAGCCTAAACAGGAACACCGGGGAGCTGTTTTTT. Protein product: CASSLNRNTGELFF.

The chain links TRBV2 to TRBJ1-2; D gene uncertain. V was cut by 7 bases and J by 8 bases, with 17 bases left in between. This CDR3 comprises 13 residues. Germline values: CDR1 SNHLY, CDR2 FYNNEI. The CDR3 nucleotides are TGTGCCAGCAAGGCCCAAGTTGGAGGGGGCTACACCTTC. It translates to CASKAQVGGGYTF.

This clone was picked up a small number of times. V usage is TRBV14 and J usage is TRBJ2-7; D possibly matches TRBD1 or TRBD2 (5 bases each). The V gene's germline CDR1 is SGHDN and CDR2 FVKESK. Deletions cut 3 bases from V and 2 bases from J, with 14 bases between. The CDR3 covers 15 residues. The CDR3 sequence is CASSHLGTPPYEQYF. The CDR3 DNA is TGTGCCAGCAGCCACTTGGGGACGCCCCCCTACGAGCAGTACTTC. The entire variable domain, with the rest obtained from reference TRBV14 and TRBJ2-7, is as follows: EAGVTQFPSHSVIEKGQTVTLRCDPISGHDNLYWYRRVMGKEIKFLLHFVKESKQDESGMPNNRFLAERTGGTYSTLKVQPAELEDSGVYFCASSHLGTPPYEQYFGPGTRLTVT.

The chain uses TRBV6-5 and TRBJ1-1; D might be TRBD1 (6 bases). The germline gives CDR1 MNHEY, CDR2 SVGAGI. This CDR3 contains 16 residues. Trimming took off 1 base at V and 1 base at J, with 13 bases between the two ends. The CDR3, as DNA: TGTGCCAGCAGTTACTTGTTCAGGGGAGGGAACACTGAAGCTTTCTTT. Translation gives CASSYLFRGGNTEAFF.

This sequence joins TRBV7-3 and TRBJ2-4; D is ambiguous. This CDR3 comprises 13 residues. Trimming removed 5 bases at V and 12 bases at J, with 17 bases between. Germline CDR1 and CDR2: SGHTA and FQGTGA. This CDR3 reads CASSLRPPGPQYF. The CDR3 nucleotides are TGTGCCAGCAGCCTACGGCCCCCGGGCCCTCAGTACTTC.